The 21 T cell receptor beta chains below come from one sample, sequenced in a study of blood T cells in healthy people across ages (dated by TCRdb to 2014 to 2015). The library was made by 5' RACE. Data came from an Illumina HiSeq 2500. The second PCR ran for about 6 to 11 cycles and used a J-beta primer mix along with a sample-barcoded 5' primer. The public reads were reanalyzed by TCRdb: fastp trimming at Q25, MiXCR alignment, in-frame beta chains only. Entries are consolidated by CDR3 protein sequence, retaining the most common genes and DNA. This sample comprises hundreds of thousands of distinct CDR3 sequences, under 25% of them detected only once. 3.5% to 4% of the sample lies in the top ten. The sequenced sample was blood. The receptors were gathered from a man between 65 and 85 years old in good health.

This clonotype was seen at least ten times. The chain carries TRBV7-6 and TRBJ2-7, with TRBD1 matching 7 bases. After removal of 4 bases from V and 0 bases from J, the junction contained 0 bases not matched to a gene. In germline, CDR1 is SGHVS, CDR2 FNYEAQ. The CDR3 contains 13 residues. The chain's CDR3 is CASSWDSSYEQYF. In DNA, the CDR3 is TGTGCCAGCAGCTGGGACAGCTCCTACGAGCAGTACTTC.

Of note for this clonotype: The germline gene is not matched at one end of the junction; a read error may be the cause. The CDR3 spells CAGSSASANEKLFF. CDR3 DNA sequence: TGTGCCGGCAGCTCAGCTTCTGCTAATGAAAAACTGTTTTTT. The rearrangement joins TRBV7-2 to TRBJ1-4; D ambiguous. Germline V gene data show CDR1 as SGHTA and CDR2 as FQGNSA. The CDR3 has 14 amino acids. The full variable domain, in which reference TRBV7-2 and TRBJ1-4 provide the parts outside the CDR3, is GAGVSQSPSNKVTEKGKDVELRCDPISGHTALYWYRQSLGQGLEFLIYFQGNSAPDKSGLPSDRFSAERTGGSVSTLTIQRTQQEDSAVYLCAGSSASANEKLFFGSGTQLSVL.

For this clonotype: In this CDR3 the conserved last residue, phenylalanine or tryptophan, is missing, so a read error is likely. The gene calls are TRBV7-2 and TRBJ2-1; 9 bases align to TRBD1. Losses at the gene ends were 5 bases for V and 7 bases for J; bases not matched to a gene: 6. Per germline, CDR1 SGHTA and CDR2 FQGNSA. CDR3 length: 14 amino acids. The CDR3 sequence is CASSPGTGMNEQFS. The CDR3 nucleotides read TGTGCCAGCAGCCCCGGGACAGGGATGAATGAGCAGTTCTCC.

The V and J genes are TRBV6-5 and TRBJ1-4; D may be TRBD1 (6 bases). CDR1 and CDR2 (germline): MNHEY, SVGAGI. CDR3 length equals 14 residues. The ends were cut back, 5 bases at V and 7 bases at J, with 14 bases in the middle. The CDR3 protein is CASSPQGLFEKLFF. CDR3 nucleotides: TGTGCCAGCAGTCCCCAGGGGCTATTTGAAAAACTGTTTTTT.

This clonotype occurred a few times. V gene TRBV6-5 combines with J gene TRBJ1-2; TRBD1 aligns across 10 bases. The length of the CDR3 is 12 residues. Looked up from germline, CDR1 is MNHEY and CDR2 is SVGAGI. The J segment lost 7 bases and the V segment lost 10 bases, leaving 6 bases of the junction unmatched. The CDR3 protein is CATTGGERGYTF. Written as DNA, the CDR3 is TGTGCCACGACAGGGGGCGAACGTGGCTACACCTTC.

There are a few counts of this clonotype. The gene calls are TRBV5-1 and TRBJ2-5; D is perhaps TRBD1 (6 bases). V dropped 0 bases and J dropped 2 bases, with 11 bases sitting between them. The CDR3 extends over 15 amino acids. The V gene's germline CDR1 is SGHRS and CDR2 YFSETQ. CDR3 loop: CASSLVSGAQETQYF. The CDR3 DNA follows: TGCGCCAGCAGCTTGGTGTCAGGGGCTCAAGAGACCCAGTACTTC.

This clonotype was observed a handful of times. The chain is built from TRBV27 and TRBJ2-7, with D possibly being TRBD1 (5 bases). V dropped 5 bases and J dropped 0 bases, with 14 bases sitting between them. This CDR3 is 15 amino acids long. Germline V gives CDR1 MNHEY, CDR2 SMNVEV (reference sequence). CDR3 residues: CASSPRQPTSYEQYF. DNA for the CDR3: TGTGCCAGCAGTCCCCGACAGCCAACCTCCTACGAGCAGTACTTC.

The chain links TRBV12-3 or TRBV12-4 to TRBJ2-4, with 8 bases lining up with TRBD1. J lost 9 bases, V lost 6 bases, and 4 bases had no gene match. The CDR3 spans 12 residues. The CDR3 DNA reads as TGTGCCAGCAGCCGGACAGGGATCATTCAGTACTTC. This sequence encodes CASSRTGIIQYF.

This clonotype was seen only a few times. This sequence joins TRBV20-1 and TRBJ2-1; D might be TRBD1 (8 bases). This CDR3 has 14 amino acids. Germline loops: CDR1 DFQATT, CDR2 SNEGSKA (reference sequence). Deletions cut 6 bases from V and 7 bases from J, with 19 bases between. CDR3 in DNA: TGCAGTGCCCACAGGGGGGGGCCGGAAAATGAGCAGTTCTTC. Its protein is CSAHRGGPENEQFF.

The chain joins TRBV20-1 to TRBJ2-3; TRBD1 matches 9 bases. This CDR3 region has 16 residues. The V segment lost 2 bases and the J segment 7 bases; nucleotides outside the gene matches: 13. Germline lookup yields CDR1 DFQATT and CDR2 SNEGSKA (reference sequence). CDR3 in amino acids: CSARPQQGAKTNTQYF. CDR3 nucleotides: TGCAGTGCTAGACCTCAACAGGGGGCTAAGACAAATACGCAGTATTTT.

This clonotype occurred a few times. The CDR3 spells CASSYSGQYNEQFF. In DNA form, the CDR3 reads TGTGCCAGCAGTTACAGCGGGCAGTACAATGAGCAGTTCTTC. The chain is built from TRBV12-3 or TRBV12-4 and TRBJ2-5, with TRBD2 as a possible D gene (6 bases). The J call may not be correct, given that the DNA end is closer to TRBJ2-1. CDR3 length: 14 residues.

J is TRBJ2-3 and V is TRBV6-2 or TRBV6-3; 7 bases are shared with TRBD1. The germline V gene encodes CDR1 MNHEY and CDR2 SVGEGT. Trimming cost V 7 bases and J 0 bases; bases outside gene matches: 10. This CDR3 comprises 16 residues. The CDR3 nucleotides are TGTGCCAGCACCAGGGACAGACAAGCTAGCACAGATACGCAGTATTTT. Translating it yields CASTRDRQASTDTQYF.

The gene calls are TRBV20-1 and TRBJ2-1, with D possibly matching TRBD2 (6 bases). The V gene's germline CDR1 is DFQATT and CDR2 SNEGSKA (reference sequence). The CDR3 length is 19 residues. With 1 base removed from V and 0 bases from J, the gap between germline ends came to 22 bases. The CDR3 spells CSARGYASSPDYSYNEQFF. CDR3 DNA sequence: TGCAGTGCTAGAGGGTACGCCTCTAGCCCGGACTACTCCTACAATGAGCAGTTCTTC.

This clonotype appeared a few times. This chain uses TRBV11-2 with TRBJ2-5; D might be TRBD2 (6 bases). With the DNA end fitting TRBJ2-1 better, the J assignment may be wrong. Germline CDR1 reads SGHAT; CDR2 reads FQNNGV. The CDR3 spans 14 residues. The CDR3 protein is CASSFMLASGEQFF. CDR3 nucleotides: TGTGCCAGCAGCTTTATGCTAGCGTCGGGTGAGCAGTTCTTC.

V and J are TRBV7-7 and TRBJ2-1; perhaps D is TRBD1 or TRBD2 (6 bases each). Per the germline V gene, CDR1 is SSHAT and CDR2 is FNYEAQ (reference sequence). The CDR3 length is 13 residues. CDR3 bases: TGTGCTAGCTCGAACGGGGGCACGGATGAGCAGTTCTTC. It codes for CASSNGGTDEQFF.

The CDR3 nucleotides are TGTGCCAGCAGCTCCCCCGGGGCGGCCTACAGTGATACGCAGTATTTT. Protein sequence: CASSSPGAAYSDTQYF. The J gene is TRBJ2-3, the V gene TRBV5-6; D tentatively fits TRBD1 or TRBD2 (5 bases each). Germline V lookup: CDR1 SGHDT, CDR2 YYEEEE. This CDR3 is 16 amino acids long. Between the trimmed V and J ends, which lost 3 bases and 6 bases, there was a span of 20 bases.

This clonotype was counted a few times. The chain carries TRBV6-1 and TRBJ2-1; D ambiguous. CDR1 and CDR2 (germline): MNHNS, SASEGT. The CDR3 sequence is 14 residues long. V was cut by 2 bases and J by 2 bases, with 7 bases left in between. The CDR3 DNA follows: TGTGCCAGCAGTGAACGACCTACCTACAATGAGCAGTTCTTC. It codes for CASSERPTYNEQFF.

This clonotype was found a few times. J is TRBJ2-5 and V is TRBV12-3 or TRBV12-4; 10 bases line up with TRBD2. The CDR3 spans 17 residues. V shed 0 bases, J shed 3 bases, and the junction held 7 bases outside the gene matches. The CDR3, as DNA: TGTGCCAGCAGTTTAGCCTGGAGGACTAGCGGTAAAGAGACCCAGTACTTC. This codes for CASSLAWRTSGKETQYF.

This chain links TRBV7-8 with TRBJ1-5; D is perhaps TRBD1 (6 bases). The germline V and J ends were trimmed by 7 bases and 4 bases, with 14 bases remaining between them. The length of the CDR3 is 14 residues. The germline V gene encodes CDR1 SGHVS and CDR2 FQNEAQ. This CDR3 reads CASKLGAENQPQHF. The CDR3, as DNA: TGTGCCAGCAAGCTGGGGGCAGAGAATCAGCCCCAGCATTTT.

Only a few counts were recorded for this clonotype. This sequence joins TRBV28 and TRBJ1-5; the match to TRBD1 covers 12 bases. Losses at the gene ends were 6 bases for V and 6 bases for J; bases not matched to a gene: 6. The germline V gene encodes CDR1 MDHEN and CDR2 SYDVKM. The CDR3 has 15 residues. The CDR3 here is CASSRDRGQAQPQHF. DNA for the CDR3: TGTGCCAGCAGCCGGGACAGGGGGCAGGCTCAGCCCCAGCATTTT.

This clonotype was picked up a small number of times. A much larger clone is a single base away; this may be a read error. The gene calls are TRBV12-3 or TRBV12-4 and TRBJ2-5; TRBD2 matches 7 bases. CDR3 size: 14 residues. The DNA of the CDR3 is TGTGCCAGCAGTTGGGGGGGTACCCAAGAGACCCAGCACTTC. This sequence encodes CASSWGGTQETQHF.